This TCR beta chain is from a study of T cell changes during pregnancy in multiple sclerosis. Libraries were prepared by immunoSEQ multiplex PCR; TCRdb keeps only in-frame clonotypes and omits some of them. The profile covers 95,000 to 110,000 clones, with about 90% appearing a single time and about 0.88% taken by the ten largest. This clone is a singleton in its sample. The CDR3 contains 16 residues. V lost 0 bases and J lost 3; bases outside the gene matches: 3. Germline CDR1 SGHVS, CDR2 FQNEAQ. The sample here was peripheral blood, taken after pregnancy. The TCR comes from a female donor with multiple sclerosis, enrolled in a pregnancy study. The rearrangement links TRBV7-8 to TRBJ2-2; 8 bases fit TRBD2. The CDR3 spells CASSLAREVYTGELFF. CDR3 bases: TGTGCCAGCAGCTTAGCGCGGGAGGTGTACACCGGGGAGCTGTTTTTT.